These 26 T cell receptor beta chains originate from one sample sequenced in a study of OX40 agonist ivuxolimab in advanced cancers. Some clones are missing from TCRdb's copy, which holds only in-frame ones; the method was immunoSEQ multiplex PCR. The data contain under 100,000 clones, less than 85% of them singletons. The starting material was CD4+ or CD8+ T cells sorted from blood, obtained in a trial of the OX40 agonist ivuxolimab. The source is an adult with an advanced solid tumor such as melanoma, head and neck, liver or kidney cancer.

CDR3 nucleotide sequence: TGTGCCAGCAGCGCGGGACTACCTCTCACAGATACGCAGTATTTT. The encoded protein is CASSAGLPLTDTQYF. V usage is TRBV9 and J usage is TRBJ2-3; the match to TRBD2 covers 7 bases. Germline lookup yields CDR1 SGDLS and CDR2 YYNGEE. The CDR3 totals 15 residues. The V gene end was trimmed by 3 bases and the J gene end by 2 bases; junction bases not matched to a gene: 6.

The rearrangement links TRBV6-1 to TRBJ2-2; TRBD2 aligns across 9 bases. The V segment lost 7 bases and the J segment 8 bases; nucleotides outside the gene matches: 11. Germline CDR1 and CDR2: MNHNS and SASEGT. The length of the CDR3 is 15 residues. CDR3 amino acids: CASTPLGLAAGELFF. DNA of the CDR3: TGTGCCAGCACCCCACTGGGACTAGCTGCGGGGGAGCTGTTTTTT.

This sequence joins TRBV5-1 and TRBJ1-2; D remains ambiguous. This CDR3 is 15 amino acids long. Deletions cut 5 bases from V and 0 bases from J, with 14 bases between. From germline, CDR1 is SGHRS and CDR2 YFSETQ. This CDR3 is CASRSRERPNYGYTF. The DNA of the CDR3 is TGCGCCAGCAGGAGTAGGGAACGGCCTAACTATGGCTACACCTTC. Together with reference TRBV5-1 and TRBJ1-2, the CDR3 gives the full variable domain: KAGVTQTPRYLIKTRGQQVTLSCSPISGHRSVSWYQQTPGQGLQFLFEYFSETQRNKGNFPGRFSGRQFSNSRSEMNVSTLELGDSALYLCASRSRERPNYGYTFGSGTRLTVV.

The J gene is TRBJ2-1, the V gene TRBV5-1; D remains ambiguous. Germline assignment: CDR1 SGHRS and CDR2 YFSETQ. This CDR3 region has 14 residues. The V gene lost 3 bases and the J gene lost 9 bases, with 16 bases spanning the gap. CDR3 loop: CASSSDGGVGEQFF. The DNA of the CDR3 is TGCGCCAGCAGCTCAGATGGTGGGGTCGGTGAGCAGTTCTTC.

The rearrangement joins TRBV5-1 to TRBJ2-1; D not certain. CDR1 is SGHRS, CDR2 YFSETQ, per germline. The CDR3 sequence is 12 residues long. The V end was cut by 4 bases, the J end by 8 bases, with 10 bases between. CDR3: CASSVNGDEQFF. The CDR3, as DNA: TGCGCCAGCAGCGTCAATGGGGATGAGCAGTTCTTC.

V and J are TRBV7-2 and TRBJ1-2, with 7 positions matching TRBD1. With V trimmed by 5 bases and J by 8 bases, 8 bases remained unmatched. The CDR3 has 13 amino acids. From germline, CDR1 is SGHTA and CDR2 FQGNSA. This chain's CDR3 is CASSPGTVLGYTF. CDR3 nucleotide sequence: TGTGCCAGCAGCCCAGGGACAGTCCTAGGCTACACCTTC.

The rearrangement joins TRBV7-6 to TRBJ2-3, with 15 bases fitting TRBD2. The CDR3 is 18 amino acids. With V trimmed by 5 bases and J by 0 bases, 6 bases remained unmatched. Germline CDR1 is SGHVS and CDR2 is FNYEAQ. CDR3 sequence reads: CASSQGLAGGSSTDTQYF. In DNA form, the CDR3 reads TGTGCCAGCAGCCAGGGACTAGCGGGAGGTTCTAGCACAGATACGCAGTATTTT.

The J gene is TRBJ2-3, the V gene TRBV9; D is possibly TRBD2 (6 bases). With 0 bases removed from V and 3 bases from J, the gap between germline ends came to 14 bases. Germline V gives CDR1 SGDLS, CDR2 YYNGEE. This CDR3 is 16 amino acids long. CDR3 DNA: TGTGCCAGCAGCGTAGGGCCCGGGACTGCAACAGATACGCAGTATTTT. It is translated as CASSVGPGTATDTQYF.

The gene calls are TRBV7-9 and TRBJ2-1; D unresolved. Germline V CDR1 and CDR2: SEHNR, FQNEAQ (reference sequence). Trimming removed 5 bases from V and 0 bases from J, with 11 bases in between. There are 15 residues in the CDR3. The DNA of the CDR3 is TGTGCCAGCAGCCCTACTCGTTTCTCCTACAATGAGCAGTTCTTC. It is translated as CASSPTRFSYNEQFF. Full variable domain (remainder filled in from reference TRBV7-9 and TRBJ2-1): DTGVSQNPRHKITKRGQNVTFRCDPISEHNRLYWYRQTLGQGPEFLTYFQNEAQLEKSRLLSDRFSAERPKGSFSTLEIQRTEQGDSAMYLCASSPTRFSYNEQFFGPGTRLTVL.

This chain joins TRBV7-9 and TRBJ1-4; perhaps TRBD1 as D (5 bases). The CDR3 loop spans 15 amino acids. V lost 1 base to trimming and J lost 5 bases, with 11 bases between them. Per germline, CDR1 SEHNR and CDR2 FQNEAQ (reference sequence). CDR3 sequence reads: CASSLGSQGNEKLFF. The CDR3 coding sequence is TGTGCCAGCAGCTTAGGAAGTCAGGGAAATGAAAAACTGTTTTTT.

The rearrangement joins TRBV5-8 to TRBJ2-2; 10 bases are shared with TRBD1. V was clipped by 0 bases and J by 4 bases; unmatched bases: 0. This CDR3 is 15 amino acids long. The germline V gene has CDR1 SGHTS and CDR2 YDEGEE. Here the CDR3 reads CASSLGTGGTGELFF. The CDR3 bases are TGTGCCAGCAGCTTGGGGACAGGGGGCACCGGGGAGCTGTTTTTT.

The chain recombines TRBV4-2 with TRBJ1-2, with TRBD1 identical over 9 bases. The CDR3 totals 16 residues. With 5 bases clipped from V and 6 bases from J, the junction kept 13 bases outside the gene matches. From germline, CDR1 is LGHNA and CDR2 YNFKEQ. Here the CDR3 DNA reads TGTGCCAGCAGCTTAGCGGTGGGACAGGGTAGGGATGGCTACACCTTC. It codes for CASSLAVGQGRDGYTF.

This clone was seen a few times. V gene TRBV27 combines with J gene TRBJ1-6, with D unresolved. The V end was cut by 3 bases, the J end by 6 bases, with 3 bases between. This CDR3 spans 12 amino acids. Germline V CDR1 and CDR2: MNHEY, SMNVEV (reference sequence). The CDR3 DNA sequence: TGTGCCAGCAGTTTCGCTAATTCACCCCTCCACTTT. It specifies CASSFANSPLHF.

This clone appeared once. This CDR3 is CSVASGTSTDTQYF. The DNA of the CDR3 is TGCAGCGTTGCGTCGGGAACCTCCACAGATACGCAGTATTTT. V usage is TRBV29-1 and J usage is TRBJ2-3; D may be TRBD2 (5 bases). CDR1 is SQVTM, CDR2 ANQGSEA, per germline. V was clipped by 4 bases and J by 2 bases, with 13 bases between them. This CDR3 has 14 amino acids.

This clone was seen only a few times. The CDR3 is CASSQGLWETQYF. The CDR3 DNA is TGTGCCAGCAGCCAAGGACTCTGGGAGACCCAGTACTTC. This sequence joins TRBV4-2 and TRBJ2-5; D call uncertain. The CDR3 is 13 residues long. The ends were cut back, 1 base at V and 5 bases at J, with 8 bases in the middle. The germline V gene encodes CDR1 LGHNA and CDR2 YNFKEQ.

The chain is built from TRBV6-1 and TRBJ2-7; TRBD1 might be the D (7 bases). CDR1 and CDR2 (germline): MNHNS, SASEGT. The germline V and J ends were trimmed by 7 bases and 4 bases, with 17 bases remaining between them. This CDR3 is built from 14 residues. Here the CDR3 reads CASTISRGDYEQYF. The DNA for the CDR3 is TGTGCCAGCACCATCAGCAGGGGGGATTACGAGCAGTACTTC.

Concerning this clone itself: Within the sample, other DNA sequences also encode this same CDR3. The CDR3 DNA reads TGTGCCACCAGCAGAGACATCTCCTACGAGCAGTACTTC. This encodes CATSRDISYEQYF. The rearrangement links TRBV15 to TRBJ2-7, with D hard to call. Trimming shortened V by 0 bases and J by 0 bases, and 3 bases separated the two germline ends. CDR3 length: 13 residues. CDR1 is LNHNV and CDR2 is YYDKDF in the germline V gene (reference sequence).

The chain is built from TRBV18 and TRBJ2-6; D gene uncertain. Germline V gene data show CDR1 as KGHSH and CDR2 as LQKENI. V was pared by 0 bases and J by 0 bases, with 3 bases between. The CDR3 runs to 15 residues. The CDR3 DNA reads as TGTGCCAGCTCACCACCGAGCTCTGGGGCCAACGTCCTGACTTTC. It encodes CASSPPSSGANVLTF.

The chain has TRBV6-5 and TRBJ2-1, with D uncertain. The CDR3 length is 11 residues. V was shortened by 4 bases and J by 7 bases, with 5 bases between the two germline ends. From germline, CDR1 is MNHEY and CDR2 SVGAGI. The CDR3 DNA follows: TGTGCCAGCAGTTCTAGGAATGAGCAGTTCTTC. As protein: CASSSRNEQFF.

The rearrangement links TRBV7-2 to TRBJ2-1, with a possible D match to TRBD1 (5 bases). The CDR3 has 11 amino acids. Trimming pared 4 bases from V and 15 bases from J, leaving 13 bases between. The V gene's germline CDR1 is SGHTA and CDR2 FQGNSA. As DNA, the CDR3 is TGTGCCAGCAGCTCACGACAGTCTTGGTTCTTC. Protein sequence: CASSSRQSWFF.

The CDR3 DNA sequence: TGTGCCAGTGGACCCACGGGCGTGGGGGCCAATGAGCAGTTCTTC. Encoded protein: CASGPTGVGANEQFF. V and J are TRBV19 and TRBJ2-1; possibly TRBD1 for D (6 bases). Germline V gene sequence: CDR1 LNHDA, CDR2 SQIVND (reference sequence). This CDR3 region has 15 residues. The V end was cut by 8 bases, the J end by 6 bases, with 20 bases between.

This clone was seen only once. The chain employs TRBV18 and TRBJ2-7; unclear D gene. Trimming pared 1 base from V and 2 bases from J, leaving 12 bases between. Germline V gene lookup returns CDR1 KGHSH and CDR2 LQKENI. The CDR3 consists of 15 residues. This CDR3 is CASSPRQTGPYEQYF. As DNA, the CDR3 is TGTGCCAGCTCACCACGTCAAACTGGCCCCTACGAGCAGTACTTC.

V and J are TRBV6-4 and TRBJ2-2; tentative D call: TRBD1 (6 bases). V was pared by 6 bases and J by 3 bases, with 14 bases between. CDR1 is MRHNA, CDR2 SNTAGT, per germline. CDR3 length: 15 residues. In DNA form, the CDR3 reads TGTGCCAGCAGCGACGGGCCAGGGGACACCGGGGAGCTGTTTTTT. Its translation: CASSDGPGDTGELFF.

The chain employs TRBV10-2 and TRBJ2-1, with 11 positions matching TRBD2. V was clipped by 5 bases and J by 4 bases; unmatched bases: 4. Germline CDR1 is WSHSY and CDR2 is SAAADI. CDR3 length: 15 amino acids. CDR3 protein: CASSSTSGTYNEQFF. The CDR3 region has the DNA TGCGCCAGCAGTTCGACTAGCGGGACATACAATGAGCAGTTCTTC.

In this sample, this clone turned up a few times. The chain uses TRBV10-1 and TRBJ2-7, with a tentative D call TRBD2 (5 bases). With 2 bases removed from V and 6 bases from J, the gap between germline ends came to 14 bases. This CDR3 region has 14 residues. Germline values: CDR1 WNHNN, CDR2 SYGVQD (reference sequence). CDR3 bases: TGCGCCAGCAGTGAGAAGCGGACGGCGGGCGAGCAGTACTTC. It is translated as CASSEKRTAGEQYF.

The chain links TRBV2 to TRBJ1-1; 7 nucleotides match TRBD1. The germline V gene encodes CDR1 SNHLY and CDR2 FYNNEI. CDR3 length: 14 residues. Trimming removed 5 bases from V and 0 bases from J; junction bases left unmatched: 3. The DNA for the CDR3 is TGTGCCAGCAGTCTAGGGGGCATGAACACTGAAGCTTTCTTT. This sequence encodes CASSLGGMNTEAFF. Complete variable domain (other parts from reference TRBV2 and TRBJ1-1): EPEVTQTPSHQVTQMGQEVILRCVPISNHLYFYWYRQILGQKVEFLVSFYNNEISEKSEIFDDQFSVERPDGSNFTLKIRSTKLEDSAMYFCASSLGGMNTEAFFGQGTRLTVV.